This T cell receptor beta chain was profiled in a study of blood T cells in healthy people across ages. Details on this clonotype: The junction does not match germline at one end; this may be a read error.

Together with a sample-barcoded 5' primer, a J-beta primer mix was included in a second PCR lasting about 7 to 11 cycles. TCRdb itself ran the 5' RACE reads through MiXCR, one entry per CDR3 protein. The sample contains 1.8 million or so distinct CDR3 sequences, roughly two fifths of which appear only once. There are 14 residues in the CDR3. The germline V gene has CDR1 SSHAT and CDR2 FNYEAQ (reference sequence). The receptor's source is a human donor in good health. V usage is TRBV7-7 and J usage is TRBJ2-3; D gene ambiguous. The sample comprised blood. The DNA of the CDR3 is TGTGCCAACAGCTTCAGTCTGGCAACAGATACGCAGTATTTT. Translation: CANSFSLATDTQYF. The full variable domain, with the rest looked up from reference TRBV7-7 and TRBJ2-3, is GAGVSQSPRYKVTKRGQDVTLRCDPISSHATLYWYQQALGQGPEFLTYFNYEAQPDKSGLPSDRFSAERPEGSISTLTIQRTEQRDSAMYRCANSFSLATDTQYFGPGTRLTVL.